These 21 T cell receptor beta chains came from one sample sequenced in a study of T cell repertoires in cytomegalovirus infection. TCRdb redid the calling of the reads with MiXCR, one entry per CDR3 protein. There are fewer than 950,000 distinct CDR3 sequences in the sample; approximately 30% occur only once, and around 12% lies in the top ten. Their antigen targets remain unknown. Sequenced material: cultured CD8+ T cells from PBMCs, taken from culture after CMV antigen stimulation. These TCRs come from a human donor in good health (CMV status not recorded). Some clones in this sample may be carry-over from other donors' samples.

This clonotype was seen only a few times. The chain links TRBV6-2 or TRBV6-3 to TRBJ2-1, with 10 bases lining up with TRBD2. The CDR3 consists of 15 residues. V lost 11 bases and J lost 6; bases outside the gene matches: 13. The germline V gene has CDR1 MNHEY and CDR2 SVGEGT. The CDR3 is CAAGSGGAGGNEQFF. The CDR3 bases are TGTGCCGCGGGGAGCGGGGGGGCAGGAGGCAATGAGCAGTTCTTC.

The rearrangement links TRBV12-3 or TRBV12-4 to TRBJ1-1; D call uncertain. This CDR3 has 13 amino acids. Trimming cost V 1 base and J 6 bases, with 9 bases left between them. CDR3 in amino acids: CASSLGLASEAFF. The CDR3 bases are TGTGCCAGCAGTTTAGGTTTGGCGTCTGAAGCTTTCTTT.

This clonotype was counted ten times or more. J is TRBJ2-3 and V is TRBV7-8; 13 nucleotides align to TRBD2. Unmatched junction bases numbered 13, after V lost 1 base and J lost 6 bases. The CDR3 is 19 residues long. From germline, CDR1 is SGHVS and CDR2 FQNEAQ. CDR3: CASSLVPRRTSGGWDTQYF. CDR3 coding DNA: TGTGCCAGCAGCTTAGTACCACGGAGGACTAGCGGGGGTTGGGATACGCAGTATTTT.

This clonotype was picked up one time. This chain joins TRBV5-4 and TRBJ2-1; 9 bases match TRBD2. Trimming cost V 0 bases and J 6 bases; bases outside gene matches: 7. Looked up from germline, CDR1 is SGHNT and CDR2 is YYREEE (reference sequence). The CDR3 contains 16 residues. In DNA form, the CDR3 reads TGTGCCAGCAGCTTGGTGGCGGGGGGGTTCGGCAATGAGCAGTTCTTC. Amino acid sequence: CASSLVAGGFGNEQFF.

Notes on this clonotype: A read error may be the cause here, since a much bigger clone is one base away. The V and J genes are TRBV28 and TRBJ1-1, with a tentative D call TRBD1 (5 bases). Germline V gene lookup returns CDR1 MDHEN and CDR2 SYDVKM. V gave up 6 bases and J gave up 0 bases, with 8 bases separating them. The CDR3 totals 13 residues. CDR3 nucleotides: TGTGCCAGCAGGTCAGGGATGAACACTGAAGCTTTCTTT. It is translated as CASRSGMNTEAFF.

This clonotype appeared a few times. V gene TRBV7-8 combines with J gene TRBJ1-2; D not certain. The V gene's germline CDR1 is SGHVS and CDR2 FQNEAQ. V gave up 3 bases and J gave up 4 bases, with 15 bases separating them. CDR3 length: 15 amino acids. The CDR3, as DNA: TGTGCCAGCAGCTTTACTAGGGCAGACTTCTATGGCTACACCTTC. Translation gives CASSFTRADFYGYTF.

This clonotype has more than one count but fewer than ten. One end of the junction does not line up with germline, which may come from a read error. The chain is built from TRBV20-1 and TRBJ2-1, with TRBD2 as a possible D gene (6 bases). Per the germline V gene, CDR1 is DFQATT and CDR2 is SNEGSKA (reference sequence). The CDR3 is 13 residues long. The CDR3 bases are TGCAGTGCGAGAGTAGCGGCCTACAATGAGCAGTTCTTC. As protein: CSARVAAYNEQFF.

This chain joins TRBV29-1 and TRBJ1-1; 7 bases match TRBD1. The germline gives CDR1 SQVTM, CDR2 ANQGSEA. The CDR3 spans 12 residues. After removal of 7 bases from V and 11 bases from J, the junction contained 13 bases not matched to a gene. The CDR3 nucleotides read TGCAGCGACATGACAGGGATTTTCGGTGCTTTCTTT. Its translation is CSDMTGIFGAFF. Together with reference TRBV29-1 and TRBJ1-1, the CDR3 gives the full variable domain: SAVISQKPSRDICQRGTSLTIQCQVDSQVTMMFWYRQQPGQSLTLIATANQGSEATYESGFVIDKFPISRPNLTFSTLTVSNMSPEDSSIYLCSDMTGIFGAFFGQGTRLTVV.

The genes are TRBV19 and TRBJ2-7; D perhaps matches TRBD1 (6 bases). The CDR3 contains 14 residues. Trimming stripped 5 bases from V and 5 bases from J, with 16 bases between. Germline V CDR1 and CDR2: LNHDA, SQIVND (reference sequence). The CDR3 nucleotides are TGTGCCAGTAGTCCCCGAGGGGGAACGAACGAGCAGTACTTC. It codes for CASSPRGGTNEQYF.

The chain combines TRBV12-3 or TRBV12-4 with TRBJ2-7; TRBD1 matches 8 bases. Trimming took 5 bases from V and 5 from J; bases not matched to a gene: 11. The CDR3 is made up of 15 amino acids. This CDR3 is CASSPRTGNADEQYF. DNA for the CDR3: TGTGCCAGCAGTCCTAGGACAGGGAATGCGGACGAGCAGTACTTC.

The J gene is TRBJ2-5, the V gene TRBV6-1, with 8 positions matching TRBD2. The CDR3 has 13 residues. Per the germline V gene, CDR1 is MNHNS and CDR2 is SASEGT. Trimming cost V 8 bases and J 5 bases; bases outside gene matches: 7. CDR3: CASGGLVSETQYF. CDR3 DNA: TGTGCCAGCGGGGGACTAGTTTCGGAGACCCAGTACTTC.

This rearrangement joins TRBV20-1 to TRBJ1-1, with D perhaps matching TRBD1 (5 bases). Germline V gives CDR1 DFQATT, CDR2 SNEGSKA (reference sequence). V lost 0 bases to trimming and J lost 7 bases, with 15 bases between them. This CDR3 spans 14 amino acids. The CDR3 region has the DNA TGCAGTGCTAGAGATGGGGGACGGGGAGATGAAGCTTTCTTT. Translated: CSARDGGRGDEAFF.

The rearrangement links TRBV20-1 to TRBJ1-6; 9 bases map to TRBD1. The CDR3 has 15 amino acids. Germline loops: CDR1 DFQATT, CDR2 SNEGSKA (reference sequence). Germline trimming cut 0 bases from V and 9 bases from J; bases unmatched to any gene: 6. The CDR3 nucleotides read TGCAGTGCTAGAGATAGGGACAGGGACGGTTCACCCCTCCACTTT. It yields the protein CSARDRDRDGSPLHF.

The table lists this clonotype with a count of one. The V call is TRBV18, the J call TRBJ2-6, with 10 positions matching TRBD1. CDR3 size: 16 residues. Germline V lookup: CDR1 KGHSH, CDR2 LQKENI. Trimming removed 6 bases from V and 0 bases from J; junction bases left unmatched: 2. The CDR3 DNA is TGTGCCAGCTCCGACAGGGGGCTCTCTGGGGCCAACGTCCTGACTTTC. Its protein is CASSDRGLSGANVLTF.

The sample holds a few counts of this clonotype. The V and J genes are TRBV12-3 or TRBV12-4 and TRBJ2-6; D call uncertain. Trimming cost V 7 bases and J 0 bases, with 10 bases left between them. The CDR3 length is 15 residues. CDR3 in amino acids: CASNRSPSGANVLTF. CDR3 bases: TGTGCCAGCAATCGCAGTCCCTCTGGGGCCAACGTCCTGACTTTC.

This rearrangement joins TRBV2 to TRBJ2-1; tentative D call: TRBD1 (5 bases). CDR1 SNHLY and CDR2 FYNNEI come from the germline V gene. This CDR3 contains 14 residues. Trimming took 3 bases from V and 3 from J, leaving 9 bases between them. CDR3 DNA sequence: TGTGCCAGCAGTGAGGTGACAGACTACAATGAGCAGTTCTTC. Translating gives CASSEVTDYNEQFF. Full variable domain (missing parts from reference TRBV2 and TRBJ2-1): EPEVTQTPSHQVTQMGQEVILRCVPISNHLYFYWYRQILGQKVEFLVSFYNNEISEKSEIFDDQFSVERPDGSNFTLKIRSTKLEDSAMYFCASSEVTDYNEQFFGPGTRLTVL.

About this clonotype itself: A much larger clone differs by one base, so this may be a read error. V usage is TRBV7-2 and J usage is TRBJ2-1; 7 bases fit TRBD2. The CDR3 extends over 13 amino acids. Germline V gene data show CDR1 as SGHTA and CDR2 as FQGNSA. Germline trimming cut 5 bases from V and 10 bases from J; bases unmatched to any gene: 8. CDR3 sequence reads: CASSNGLVGEQFF. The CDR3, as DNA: TGTGCCAGCAGCAACGGACTAGTGGGGGAGCAGTTCTTC.

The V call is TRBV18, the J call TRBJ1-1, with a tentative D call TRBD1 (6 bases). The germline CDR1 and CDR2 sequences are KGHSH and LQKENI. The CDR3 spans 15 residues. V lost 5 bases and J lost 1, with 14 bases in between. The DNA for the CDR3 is TGTGCCAGCTCAGACTACAGGGATACGAACACTGAAGCTTTCTTT. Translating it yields CASSDYRDTNTEAFF.

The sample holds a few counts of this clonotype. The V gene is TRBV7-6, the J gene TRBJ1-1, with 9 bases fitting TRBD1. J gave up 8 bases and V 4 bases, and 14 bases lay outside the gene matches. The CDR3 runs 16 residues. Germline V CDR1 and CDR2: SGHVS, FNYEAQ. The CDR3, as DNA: TGTGCCAGCAGCTCAGCTCTCACAGGGGGCCCCCCCGAAGCTTTCTTT. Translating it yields CASSSALTGGPPEAFF.

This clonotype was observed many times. CDR3 in amino acids: CSARDRDVSYEQYF. CDR3 sequence (DNA): TGCAGTGCTAGAGATCGGGACGTATCCTACGAGCAGTACTTC. The chain couples TRBV20-1 to TRBJ2-7; either TRBD1 or TRBD2 may supply D (5 bases each). The CDR3 has 14 residues. CDR1 and CDR2 from the germline V gene are DFQATT and SNEGSKA (reference sequence). Trimming stripped 0 bases from V and 1 base from J, with 10 bases between.

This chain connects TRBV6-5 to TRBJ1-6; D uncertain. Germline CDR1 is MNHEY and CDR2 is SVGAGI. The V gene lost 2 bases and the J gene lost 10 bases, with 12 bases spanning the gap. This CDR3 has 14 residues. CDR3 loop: CASSYPTPSSPLHF. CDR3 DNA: TGTGCCAGCAGTTACCCCACCCCAAGCTCACCCCTCCACTTT.